This T cell receptor (beta chain) was sequenced during a study of persistence of HIV-infected CD4 T cells (dated by TCRdb to about 2020). Looking at the study overall: The median time the participants had spent on suppressive ART was over 7 years. Proviral sequencing was used to assess clonality among infected cells, whereas TCRbeta sequencing gauged the clonality of all cells within each sorted population. CMV- and HIV-1 Gag-responding CD4+ T cells were isolated from ART-treated individuals so that antigen-driven clonal expansion of HIV-1-infected cells could be examined. For the TCR cluster analysis across participants, about 8 participants were included for CMV and over five participants for Gag. Apart from a couple of participants who underwent leukapheresis at a single time point, peripheral blood samples of up to roughly 180 mL were collected from participants at multiple time points.

Here is what the overall study found, with its caveats: Antigen-responding cells were enriched for degenerate expanded CDR3beta sequences, which suggests convergent selection of CD4+ responses to CMV and Gag. A correlation was observed between TCR oligoclonality and proviral oligoclonality within the same sorted populations. Restriction of bulk TCR analyses to the rare CMV-responding cells that actually carried HIV-1 proviruses was not possible. Significantly lower TCRbeta richness was observed in CMV- and Gag-responding cells than in anti-CD3/anti-CD28-responding cells, and higher oligoclonality was observed in CMV-responding cells than in CD3/CD28-stimulated and Gag-responding cells. Only a small number of individuals took part in the study, and the range of antigens tested was limited.

The label giving this sample's treatment or condition can be read as: suppressive antiretroviral therapy. A pool of overlapping HIV-1 Gag 15-mer peptides was used at around 1 ug per peptide per mL for cell stimulation. Responding CD4+ T cells were sorted by upregulation of both CD40 ligand and CD69. HIV-1-infected adults in whom suppressive ART had been started during chronic infection were enrolled as participants. For at least 4 years, participants had undetectable plasma HIV-1 RNA, below 50 copies/mL. To be included, a participant needed positive CMV serology and a CD4+ T cell count above 400 cells/uL. Before stimulation, PBMCs were isolated using density centrifugation and depleted of CD8+ T cells. For about 20 hours, CD8-depleted PBMCs were stimulated with anti-CD28/CD49d costimulation, a CD40-blocking antibody, and enfuvirtide, which was added to prevent new infections. Sorting was done on either a Beckman Coulter MoFlo Legacy or an XDP sorter, and propidium iodide was used to exclude dead cells. The QIAamp DNA Mini Kit was used for genomic DNA extraction from samples above one million cells, and the Quick-DNA Microprep Kit was used otherwise.

This clone was picked up a small number of times. The specificity of this receptor is unknown. Base qualities are not provided; no much larger clone lies one nucleotide away. The immunoSEQ hsTCRB assay version 4, run in survey mode, was used to sequence TCRbeta repertoires from genomic DNA. For TCRbeta sequencing, genomic DNA was diluted to around 11 ng/uL, with up to about 1 ug used per sample. Under the source paper's analysis protocol: ImmunoSeq Analyzer 3.0 was used for analysis of TCRbeta data, and diversity was computed on productive nucleotide rearrangements. The improved Chao index was used to estimate lower-bound TCR diversity, and the Gini coefficient was used to estimate clonality using the Immunarch R package. Nucleotide rearrangements that differed but encoded the same CDR3beta amino acid sequence were counted as separate clonotypes. Differential abundance analysis found TCRbeta sequences that were significantly enriched in antigen-responding cells compared with anti-CD3/anti-CD28-activated cells. GLIPH2 grouped TCRs by predicted peptide-MHC specificity, both within each participant and across combined participant data sets. The table was pulled from immuneACCESS by TCRdb, which kept in-frame rearrangements only. Such tables lose some clones; where checked, under half of the loss comes from unresolved V genes, and the rest has no known cause. V, J and clone size derive from that table, while D and trimming were established from the DNA sequence. Across this sample there are approximately 18,000 clones, with 65% seen only once. The ten largest clones take up 1.9% of the sample.

CDR1 and CDR2 are read off the germline V gene as WSHSY and SAAADI. The junction shows trimming of 8 bases on V and 0 bases on J, and the gene matches do not reach 3 bases of it. From the cysteine through the phenylalanine, the CDR3 covers 13 amino acids. Only the CDR3 region is kept as DNA, spanning 39 bases read in frame from base 1. The TCR sequence derives from an adult woman with HIV who was CMV-seropositive. Recombination linked TRBV10-2 to TRBJ1-1, with TRBD1 identical over 7 junction bases. This specimen was CD4+ T cells sorted from PBMCs after approximately 19-hour stimulation, taken from a patient who received antiretroviral therapy. Sample cell subset or site, as interpreted from the label and publication: CD40L+CD69+ CD4 T cells responding to HIV-1 Gag peptides. The CDR3 protein is CASEGQMNTEAFF. The DNA sequence is as follows: TGCGCCAGCGAGGGACAGATGAACACTGAAGCTTTCTTT.